This TCR beta chain came from a study of T cell responses to AZD1222 COVID-19 vaccine (dated by TCRdb to the early 2020s). For context, the study as a whole: Because spike-specific TCR depth and breadth did not differ between the two schedules, AZD1222 recipients who got a second dose at roughly 4 weeks were pooled with those who got a second dose at roughly 12 weeks. TCR sequencing covered roughly 230 trial participants: 200 to 210 given two doses of AZD1222 and 26 given two doses of MenACWY control vaccine. Trial participants were enrolled by age into 18-55, 56-69 and 70-plus year subgroups, with 148, 28 and 57 TCR-sequenced participants respectively. General study outcomes and caveats: Participants were mostly white British, with more females than males. The authors suggested clonal diversity may have been underestimated. Reportedly, close to half of the unique spike-specific TCRs recognized epitopes lying outside the regions that are mutated in the B.1.351 and B.1.1.7 variants. The 56-69-year group was small, and its depth increase did not reach significance, likely because of low power. Because no day 14 peak-response samples were available, the repertoires could be characterized only after the peak T cell response. Spike-specific TCR breadth and depth rose significantly after two AZD1222 doses compared with day 0 and with MenACWY recipients. Only five to seven AZD1222 recipients were SARS-CoV-2 seropositive at baseline, limiting conclusions about previously exposed vaccinees. The whole spike protein was spanned by vaccine-associated CD4 TCRs, and dominant responses were seen in regions 160-218 and 743-854.

The CDR3 regions of human TCRbeta chains were analyzed by immunosequencing. The authors' pipeline ran thus. TCRs in the repertoires were matched against a reference library of SARS-CoV-2-specific TCRs that had been generated with the MIRA antigen-specificity platform. Breadth was defined as the fraction of unique TCRs that were SARS-CoV-2-associated, and depth was defined as the fraction of total T cells that were SARS-CoV-2-associated. Using the MIRA data, every spike-specific TCR was mapped to the spike region that the TCR reacted to and assigned to either a CD4 or a CD8 class. Log10-transformed breadth and depth values were compared by one-way ANOVA with Sidak's multiple comparisons tests. TCRdb took this table from immuneACCESS and kept in-frame rearrangements with V and J called. Such tables lack part of the clones; where checked against another copy, unresolved V genes explain under half of the gap, and the rest is unexplained. V and J calls and clone size come straight from that table; D and trimming were deduced from the DNA. Across this sample there are over 95,000 clones, with 90% to 95% seen only once. The ten largest clones represent 4% to 5% of the sample.

About this clone itself: Its antigen remains undetermined. The record has no base qualities; no much larger clone is one base away.

The sample's time point label, decoded: baseline before first vaccination. The vaccinee samples were drawn from two UK trials, COV001 and COV002, one of which was a single-blind randomized controlled phase 2/3 trial testing AZD1222 (ChAdOx1 nCoV-19) in healthy adults. Trial participant PBMC samples were collected at day 0 and day 28 after the second dose for TCRbeta chain sequencing. The trim is 2 bases for V and 6 bases for J, with a gap of 11 bases between the germline ends. The germline V gene gives CDR1 as MNHEY and CDR2 as SVGAGI. The CDR3, from cysteine to phenylalanine, totals 13 residues. The entry retains the CDR3 DNA only, 39 bases that are in frame from base 1.

This specimen was peripheral blood, taken on day 0 of AZD1222 vaccination. The V and J segments used are TRBV6-5 and TRBJ2-7; TRBD1 is a weak D gene call, 6 bases matching. This TCR came from an adult in good health. The CDR3 loop reads CASSYGQYFEQYF. The nucleotide sequence reads as follows: TGTGCCAGCAGTTACGGACAGTACTTCGAGCAGTACTTC.